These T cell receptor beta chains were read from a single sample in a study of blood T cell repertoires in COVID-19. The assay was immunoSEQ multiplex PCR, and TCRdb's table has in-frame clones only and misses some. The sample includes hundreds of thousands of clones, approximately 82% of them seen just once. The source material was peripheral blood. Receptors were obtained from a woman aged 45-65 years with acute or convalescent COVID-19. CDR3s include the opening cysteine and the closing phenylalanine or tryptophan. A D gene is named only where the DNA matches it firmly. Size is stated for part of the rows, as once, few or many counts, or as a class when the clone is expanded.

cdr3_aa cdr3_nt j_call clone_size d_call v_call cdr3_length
CATSDSRVGTDTQYF TGTGCCACCAGTGACTCCAGGGTGGGCACAGATACGCAGTATTTT TRBJ2-3 . . TRBV24-1 15
CASTTGSNQPQHF TGTGCCAGCACTACAGGGTCGAATCAGCCCCAGCATTTT TRBJ1-5 . . TRBV28 13
CASNRGGRYEQYF TGTGCCAGCAACAGGGGGGGCCGCTACGAGCAGTACTTC TRBJ2-7 . . TRBV28 13
CASSLEGTSYNEQFF TGCGCCAGCAGCTTGGAGGGGACTTCTTACAATGAGCAGTTCTTC TRBJ2-1 . . TRBV5-1 15
CASSLAPGVDYGYTF TGCGCCAGCAGCTTGGCCCCAGGGGTCGACTATGGCTACACCTTC TRBJ1-2 . . TRBV5-1 15
CASSKGRQPQHF TGTGCCAGTAGTAAGGGGCGTCAGCCCCAGCATTTT TRBJ1-5 . . TRBV19 12
CASPRQGASTGELFF TGTGCCAGCCCGAGGCAGGGGGCAAGCACCGGGGAGCTGTTTTTT TRBJ2-2 once TRBD1 TRBV2 15
CSVDGIPSYNEQFF TGCAGCGTGGACGGGATTCCCTCCTACAATGAGCAGTTCTTC TRBJ2-1 . . TRBV29-1 14
CASSLVSSGTYNEQFF TGTGCCAGCAGCTTAGTATCTAGCGGGACTTACAATGAGCAGTTCTTC TRBJ2-1 many TRBD2 TRBV7-2 16
CASRSLGNTIYF TGTGCCAGCAGGTCCCTTGGAAACACCATATATTTT TRBJ1-3 . . TRBV5-8 12
CASSTPETGGFNYGYTF TGTGCCAGCAGCACCCCCGAGACAGGGGGATTTAACTATGGCTACACCTTC TRBJ1-2 . TRBD1 TRBV28 17
CASKNPGGDTIYF TGTGCCAGTAAGAACCCGGGAGGAGACACCATATATTTT TRBJ1-3 . . TRBV19 13
CASGLALSSSERGTGELFF TGTGCTAGTGGTTTGGCCCTATCCTCGTCGGAGCGAGGCACCGGGGAGCTGTTTTTT TRBJ2-2 . . TRBV12-5 19
CASSPRGLADYEQYF TGTGCCAGCAGCCCCCGAGGCCTAGCGGACTACGAGCAGTACTTC TRBJ2-7 . TRBD2 TRBV9 15
CSVGQGNSPLHF TGCAGCGTTGGACAGGGTAATTCACCCCTCCACTTT TRBJ1-6 once TRBD1 TRBV29-1 12
CASSLQQWQGNTEAFF TGTGCCAGCAGTTTGCAACAATGGCAGGGCAACACTGAAGCTTTCTTT TRBJ1-1 few . TRBV28 16
CASSLRDSQETQYF TGTGCCAGCAGCCTCCGGGACAGCCAAGAGACCCAGTACTTC TRBJ2-5 few TRBD1 TRBV7-9 14
CASSTIGRAEQYF TGTGCCAGCAGCACTATCGGGAGGGCCGAGCAGTACTTC TRBJ2-7 . TRBD2 TRBV7-2 13
CASSSSGGQLF TGTGCCAGCAGTTCATCAGGGGGGCAGCTCTTT TRBJ1-1 . TRBD1 TRBV12-3/TRBV12-4 11
CASTTTSSPGELFF TGTGCCAGCACCACCACTAGCTCCCCCGGGGAGCTGTTTTTT TRBJ2-2 few . TRBV11-2 14
CASSSLGASTDTQYF TGTGCCAGCAGCTCGCTGGGAGCAAGCACAGATACGCAGTATTTT TRBJ2-3 . . TRBV9 15
CASSSGLAGASTDTQYF TGTGCCAGCAGTTCCGGACTAGCGGGAGCTAGCACAGATACGCAGTATTTT TRBJ2-3 . TRBD2 TRBV28 17
CASSEQGKGYTF TGTGCCAGCAGTGAACAGGGGAAAGGCTACACCTTC TRBJ1-2 . . TRBV6-1 12
CASSPQEGLITDTQYF TGTGCCAGCAGCCCCCAGGAAGGACTTATCACAGATACGCAGTATTTT TRBJ2-3 . . TRBV5-5 16
CASSKRQGNYGYTF TGTGCCAGCAGCAAACGACAGGGTAACTATGGCTACACCTTC TRBJ1-2 . TRBD1 TRBV7-2 14
CASAGRAGNEQFF TGTGCCAGCGCCGGGAGGGCGGGCAATGAGCAGTTCTTC TRBJ2-1 . TRBD2 TRBV6-6 13
CASSIREGYNEQFF TGTGCCAGTAGTATCAGGGAAGGGTACAATGAGCAGTTCTTC TRBJ2-1 few . TRBV19 14
CASSLAASGGGRETQYF TGTGCCAGCAGCTTGGCCGCTAGCGGGGGGGGTAGGGAGACCCAGTACTTC TRBJ2-5 . TRBD2 TRBV5-4 17
CASSKQGGPGYEQYF TGTGCCAGCAGTAAACAGGGTGGTCCAGGCTACGAGCAGTACTTC TRBJ2-7 . . TRBV2 15
CASGRLQGSSYNEQFF TGTGCCAGTGGCCGGCTTCAGGGAAGCTCCTACAATGAGCAGTTCTTC TRBJ2-1 . . TRBV19 16
CASSRLAGGGTDTQYF TGTGCCAGTAGTCGGTTAGCGGGAGGGGGCACAGATACGCAGTATTTT TRBJ2-3 . TRBD2 TRBV19 16
CASSPGTGFETQYF TGTGCCAGTAGCCCCGGAACAGGGTTCGAGACCCAGTACTTC TRBJ2-5 . . TRBV19 14
CATSGGKSNQPQHF TGTGCCACCAGTGGTGGCAAAAGCAATCAGCCCCAGCATTTT TRBJ1-5 . . TRBV24-1 14
CASSISVNQPQHF TGTGCCAGTAGTATTAGCGTAAATCAGCCCCAGCATTTT TRBJ1-5 . . TRBV19 13
CASLLREDYEQYF TGTGCCAGCCTTCTCCGGGAGGACTACGAGCAGTACTTC TRBJ2-7 . TRBD2 TRBV2 13
CATSEGGLKWTQYF TGTGCCACCAGTGAGGGGGGACTCAAGTGGACCCAGTACTTC TRBJ2-5 . . TRBV24-1 14
CASSIGGAGPREQFF TGTGCCAGTAGTATAGGAGGAGCGGGGCCACGAGAGCAGTTCTTC TRBJ2-1 . TRBD2 TRBV19 15
CASSPGTGFYEQYF TGTGCCAGCAGTCCCGGGACAGGGTTCTACGAGCAGTACTTC TRBJ2-7 . TRBD1 TRBV2 14
CASSLLRGQGAITEAFF TGTGCCAGCAGCTTGTTGAGGGGTCAGGGGGCCATCACTGAAGCTTTCTTT TRBJ1-1 . TRBD1 TRBV5-5 17
CASSEAPDRGYTF TGTGCCAGCAGTGAAGCCCCGGACAGAGGCTACACCTTC TRBJ1-2 few . TRBV2 13
CASSLTADPGDIQYF TGTGCCAGCAGTCTCACAGCGGACCCAGGGGACATTCAGTACTTC TRBJ2-4 . . TRBV5-8 15
CAISLAGGADTQYF TGTGCCATTAGCCTAGCGGGAGGGGCCGATACGCAGTATTTT TRBJ2-3 . TRBD2 TRBV10-3 14
CASSGILSSGANVLTF TGTGCCAGCAGCGGCATACTGAGCTCTGGGGCCAACGTCCTGACTTTC TRBJ2-6 . . TRBV9 16
CASSLTSGGPPGTQYF TGTGCCAGCAGCTTAACATCAGGGGGGCCTCCGGGGACCCAGTACTTC TRBJ2-5 . . TRBV7-6 16
CASLGQGAGLGFNSPLHF TGTGCCAGCTTGGGACAGGGGGCCGGGTTAGGATTTAATTCACCCCTCCACTTT TRBJ1-6 once TRBD1 TRBV28 18
CASSFRTSGRGNEQFF TGTGCCAGCAGCTTCAGGACTAGCGGGAGAGGGAATGAGCAGTTCTTC TRBJ2-1 . TRBD2 TRBV11-1 16
CASVDRDSTEAFF TGTGCCAGCGTGGACAGGGACTCCACTGAAGCTTTCTTT TRBJ1-1 once TRBD1 TRBV6-5 13
CAISPDRGNTEAFF TGTGCCATCAGTCCCGACAGGGGAAACACTGAAGCTTTCTTT TRBJ1-1 . TRBD1 TRBV10-3 14